Presented here are 2 T cell receptor beta chains from one specimen sequenced in a study of blood T cell repertoires in COVID-19. The assay was immunoSEQ multiplex PCR, and TCRdb's table has in-frame clones only and misses some. The table has approximately 25,000 clones, 70% to 90% seen once. Sequencing used peripheral blood. These receptors were obtained from a woman in her 70s with COVID-19, enrolled during active disease.

This chain connects TRBV9 to TRBJ2-1; TRBD2 matches 11 bases. The trim removed 0 bases at V and 8 bases at J, leaving 7 bases unmatched. The CDR3 spans 16 residues. Germline CDR1 SGDLS, CDR2 YYNGEE. The CDR3 here is CASSVGRTSGRDEQFF. DNA of the CDR3: TGTGCCAGCAGCGTAGGGCGAACTAGCGGGAGAGATGAGCAGTTCTTC.

CDR3 residues: CASAGGVSSETQYF. The CDR3 nucleotides are TGTGCCAGCGCTGGGGGGGTGAGTTCCGAGACCCAGTACTTC. This chain uses TRBV19 with TRBJ2-5; 7 bases agree with TRBD2. Germline CDR1 reads LNHDA; CDR2 reads SQIVND (reference sequence). The CDR3 sequence is 14 residues long. With 9 bases clipped from V and 5 bases from J, the junction kept 12 bases outside the gene matches.